This T cell receptor beta chain was observed in a study of blood T cell repertoires in COVID-19 (dated by TCRdb to between 2020 and 2021). Looking at the study overall: The collaborator samples originated in the United States, Italy and Spain and spanned the acute and convalescent phases of COVID-19. The material from the prospective study consisted of cDNA or gDNA derived from T cells, B-cell-depleted T cells, or PBMCs. Deeply sampled blood TCRbeta repertoires from subjects exposed to, actively infected with, or recovered from COVID-19 were included in the dataset. The repertoires were released in a freely available public database meant as a resource for research on the immune response to SARS-CoV-2. The samples were drawn from the first 160 participants of the ongoing ImmuneRACE study and from 950 to 1,500 subjects provided by 6 global collaborators. Sample metadata almost always included a de-identified subject ID, COVID-19 status, age in years and sex. HLA class I and class II types, where available, came from metadata supplied by the sample provider rather than from assay-based typing. The full study reports these points: The amount of clinical and demographic metadata varied by source and participant and was provided uncurated.

The immunoSEQ Assay, a bias-controlled multiplex PCR, was used to amplify TCRbeta CDR3 regions from genomic DNA. Under the source paper's analysis protocol: Nucleated cell counts per sample were estimated from amplification of reference gene primers within the assay. To quantify the absolute abundance of each unique TCRbeta CDR3 rearrangement, sequence reads were collapsed and filtered. Productive Simpson clonality was computed per sample as the square root of Simpson's diversity index over productive rearrangements. In its TCRdb copy, this immuneACCESS table keeps in-frame sequences only and misses some clones. Where compared with another copy, unresolved V genes explain less than half of these, and the others have no known cause. That table supplies the V and J calls and clone size; D and trimming were determined from the DNA. The sample table lists 75,000 to 100,000 clones, around 87% of them with a count of one. The top ten clonotypes cover approximately 7.4% of the sample.

The collaborating institutions used their own protocols to collect whole blood in K2EDTA tubes. For TCRbeta analysis, collaborators shipped samples in one of three forms: frozen whole blood, isolated PBMCs, or DNA extracted from either of those sample types. Turning to this clone: Its antigen target is currently unknown. Base qualities were left out, and no much larger clone turns up one base away.

The junction carries 10 bases between V and J, which are trimmed by 3 bases and 2 bases respectively. The CDR3 measures 14 amino acids from cysteine to phenylalanine. The only DNA kept is the CDR3, 42 bases in frame from the first base. For CDR1 and CDR2, the germline V gene lists LGHNA and YSLEER. This sequence was found in a human donor with acute or convalescent COVID-19. The donor label of this sample is uncertain. Specimen: peripheral blood. Recombination connected TRBV4-3 to TRBJ1-2; TRBD1 might be the D gene, on 5 matching bases. The CDR3 region: CASSQDQGNYGYTF. The nucleotide sequence reads TGCGCCAGCAGCCAGGACCAGGGAAACTATGGCTACACCTTC.